This T cell receptor (beta chain) is from a study of shared clonotypes between healthy human individuals. Between the trimmed V and J ends, which lost 0 bases and 5 bases, there was a span of 17 bases. The CDR3 is made up of 16 amino acids. From germline, CDR1 is SGHNT and CDR2 YYREEE (reference sequence). Assay: immunoSEQ multiplex PCR; the TCRdb copy retains only in-frame clones and omits some. The table records 1,500,000 or so clones, roughly 96% of them present only once. The sample comprised naive CD4+ T cells sorted from blood. Subset here: CD45RA+ positively selected. The source is a man aged 30-40 years in good health. The J gene is TRBJ1-1, the V gene TRBV5-4, with D possibly matching TRBD1 (5 bases). The DNA for the CDR3 is TGTGCCAGCAGCTTGGGTTTTTGGGGAACAGGAACTGAAGCTTTCTTT. Translation: CASSLGFWGTGTEAFF.